This T cell receptor beta chain appears in the sequencing data of a study of STAT3 mutations in large granular lymphocyte leukemia (dated by TCRdb to between 2018 and 2021). The study in broad terms: Canonical activating STAT3 mutations were detected in roughly half of the longitudinally sequenced T-LGLL patients. One or more immunosuppressive therapy regimens were given to more than half of T-LGLL patients, and hematologic response was seen in 40% to 50% of the treated patients. Serial deep sequencing of TCRbeta CDR3 and STAT3 was performed in patients with T-cell large granular lymphocyte leukemia to reconstruct clonal hierarchy and dynamics. From an initial cohort of around 190 LGL patients, 15 to 20 representative T-LGLL cases were selected for longitudinal TCRbeta and STAT3 sequencing. As controls within the study, a couple of patients with natural killer LGL leukemia were also sequenced longitudinally. Each patient was sequenced at an average of about 4 time points, ranging from 2 to 8 samplings.

An Illumina MiSeq was used to sequence the TCRbeta libraries, yielding an average of around 41,000 productive templates per sample. The immunoSEQ assay, which uses multiplex PCR amplification, was used to generate TCRbeta CDR3 libraries. Turning to the authors' computational methods: Repertoire diversity was calculated as previously defined, with values near 0 taken to indicate extremely monoclonal samples. TCRdb mirrors the immuneACCESS table, restricted to in-frame sequences. Some clones are absent from its copies; in checked studies, under half trace to an unresolved V gene, and the reason for the others is unknown. D and trimming were read from the DNA, whereas the V and J calls and clone size are those reported in that table. In this sample the table shows around 13,000 clones, under 95% of which occur a single time. The ten largest clones take up roughly 31% of the sample. The count of this clone is one. Its antigen is currently not known. No base-level quality is on record; no much larger clone is a single base apart.

There are 15 amino acids in the CDR3, from cysteine to phenylalanine inclusive. The only DNA kept is the CDR3, 45 bases in frame from the first base. The germline V gene (reference sequence) supplies CDR1 SEHNR and CDR2 FQNEAQ. Ends trimmed: V by 6 bases, J by 7 bases; bases unmatched to a gene: 10. DNA was extracted from blood mononuclear cells, and the same DNA was used for both TCR and STAT3 sequencing. The investigation overall reported the following: Because codominant clonotypes persisted in some patients, a small but highly pathogenic clone may have been missed. Because no samples were available when a clone first appeared, clonal expansion had to be inferred from samplings taken at other points. Several patients had a dominant TCR clone burden greater than the STAT3 mutant burden, which suggests that the STAT3 mutation arose secondarily within a clone that had already expanded. In about 30% of the 18 patients, TCR clonotype switching occurred after therapy, and every newly emerging clone was STAT3 wild type. At least one immunodominant TCRbeta clonotype was identified in every T-LGLL patient, and multiple immunodominant subclonotypes were identified in about half of the T-LGLL patients. The linking of therapy response to changes in TCR clonal burden was complicated by variable intervals between samplings and differing treatment regimens.

The receptor's source is a man aged 40-55 years with T-cell large granular lymphocyte leukemia. Some clones in this sample may be carry-over from other donors' samples. The age is the age at diagnosis. What was sequenced was peripheral blood mononuclear cells. This chain is built from TRBV7-9 and TRBJ1-4, and TRBD1 aligns with 8 junction nucleotides. CDR3 loop: CASSKQQGVREKLFF. The DNA reads as follows: TGTGCCAGCAGTAAACAACAGGGGGTACGTGAAAAACTGTTTTTT.